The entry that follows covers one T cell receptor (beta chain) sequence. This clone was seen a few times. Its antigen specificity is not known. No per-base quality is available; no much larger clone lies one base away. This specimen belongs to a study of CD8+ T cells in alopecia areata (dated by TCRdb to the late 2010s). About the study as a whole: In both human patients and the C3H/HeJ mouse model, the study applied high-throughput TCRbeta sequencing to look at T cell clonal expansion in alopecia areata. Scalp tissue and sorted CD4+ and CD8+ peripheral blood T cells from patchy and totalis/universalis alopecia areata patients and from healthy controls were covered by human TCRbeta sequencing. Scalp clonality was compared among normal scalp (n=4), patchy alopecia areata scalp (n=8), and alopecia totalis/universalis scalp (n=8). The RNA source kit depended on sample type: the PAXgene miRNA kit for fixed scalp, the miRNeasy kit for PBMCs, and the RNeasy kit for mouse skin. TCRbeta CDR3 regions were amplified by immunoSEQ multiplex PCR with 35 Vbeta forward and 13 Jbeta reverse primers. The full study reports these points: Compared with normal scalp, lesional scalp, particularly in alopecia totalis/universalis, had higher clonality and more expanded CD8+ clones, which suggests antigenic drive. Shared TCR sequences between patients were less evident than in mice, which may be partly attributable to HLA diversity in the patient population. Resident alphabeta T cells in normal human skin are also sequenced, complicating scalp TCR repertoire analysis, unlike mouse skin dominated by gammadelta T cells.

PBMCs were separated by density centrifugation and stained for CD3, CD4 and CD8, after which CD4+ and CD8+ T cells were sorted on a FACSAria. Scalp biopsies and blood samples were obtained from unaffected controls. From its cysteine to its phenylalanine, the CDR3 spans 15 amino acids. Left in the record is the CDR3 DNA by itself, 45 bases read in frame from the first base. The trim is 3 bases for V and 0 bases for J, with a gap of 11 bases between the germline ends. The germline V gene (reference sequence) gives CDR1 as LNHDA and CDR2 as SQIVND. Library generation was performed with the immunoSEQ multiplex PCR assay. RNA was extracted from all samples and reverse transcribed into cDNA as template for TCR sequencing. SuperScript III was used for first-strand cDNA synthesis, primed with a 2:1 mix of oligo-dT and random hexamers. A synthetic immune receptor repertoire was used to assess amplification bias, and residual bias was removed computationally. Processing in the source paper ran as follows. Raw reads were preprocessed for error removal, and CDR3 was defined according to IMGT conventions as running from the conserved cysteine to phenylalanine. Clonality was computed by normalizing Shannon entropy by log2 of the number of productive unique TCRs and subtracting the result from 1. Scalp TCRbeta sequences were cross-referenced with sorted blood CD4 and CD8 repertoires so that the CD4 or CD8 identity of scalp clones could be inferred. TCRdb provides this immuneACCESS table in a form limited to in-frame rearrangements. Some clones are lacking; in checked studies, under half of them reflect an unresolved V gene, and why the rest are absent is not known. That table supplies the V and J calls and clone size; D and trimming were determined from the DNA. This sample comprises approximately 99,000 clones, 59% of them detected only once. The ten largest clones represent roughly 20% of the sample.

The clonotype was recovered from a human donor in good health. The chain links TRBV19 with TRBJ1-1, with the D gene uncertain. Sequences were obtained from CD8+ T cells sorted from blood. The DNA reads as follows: TGTGCCAGTAGTATGTCCGGACGCCTGAACACTGAAGCTTTCTTT. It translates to CASSMSGRLNTEAFF.